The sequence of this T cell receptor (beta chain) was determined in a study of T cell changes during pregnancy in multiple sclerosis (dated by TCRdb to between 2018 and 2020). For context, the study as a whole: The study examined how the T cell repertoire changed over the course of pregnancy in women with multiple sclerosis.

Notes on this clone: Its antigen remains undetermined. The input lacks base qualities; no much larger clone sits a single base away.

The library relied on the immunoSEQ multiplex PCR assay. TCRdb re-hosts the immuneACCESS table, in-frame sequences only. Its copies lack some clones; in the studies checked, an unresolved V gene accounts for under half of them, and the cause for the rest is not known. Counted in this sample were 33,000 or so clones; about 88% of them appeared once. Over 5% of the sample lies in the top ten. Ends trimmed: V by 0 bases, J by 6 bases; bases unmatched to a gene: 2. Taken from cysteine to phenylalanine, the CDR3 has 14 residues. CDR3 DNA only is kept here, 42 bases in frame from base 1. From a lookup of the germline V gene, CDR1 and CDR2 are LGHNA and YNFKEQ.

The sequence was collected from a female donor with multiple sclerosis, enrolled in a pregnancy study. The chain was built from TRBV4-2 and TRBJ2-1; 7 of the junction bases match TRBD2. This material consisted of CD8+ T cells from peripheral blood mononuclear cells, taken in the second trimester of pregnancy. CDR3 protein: CASSQEGGPNEQFF. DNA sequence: TGTGCCAGCAGCCAAGAGGGAGGGCCCAATGAGCAGTTCTTC.